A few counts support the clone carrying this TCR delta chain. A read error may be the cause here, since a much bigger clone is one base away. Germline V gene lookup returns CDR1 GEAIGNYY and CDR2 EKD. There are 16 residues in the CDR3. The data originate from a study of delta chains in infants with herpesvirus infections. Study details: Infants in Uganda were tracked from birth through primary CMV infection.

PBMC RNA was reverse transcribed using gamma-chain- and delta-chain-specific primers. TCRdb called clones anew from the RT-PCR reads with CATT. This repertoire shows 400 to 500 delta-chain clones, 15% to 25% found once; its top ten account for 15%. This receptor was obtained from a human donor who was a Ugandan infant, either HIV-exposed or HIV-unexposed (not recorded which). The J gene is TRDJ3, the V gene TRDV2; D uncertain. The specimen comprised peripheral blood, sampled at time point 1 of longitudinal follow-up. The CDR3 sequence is CACATVLSWDTRQMFF. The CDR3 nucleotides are TGTGCCTGTGCCACCGTACTCTCCTGGGACACCCGACAGATGTTTTTC.